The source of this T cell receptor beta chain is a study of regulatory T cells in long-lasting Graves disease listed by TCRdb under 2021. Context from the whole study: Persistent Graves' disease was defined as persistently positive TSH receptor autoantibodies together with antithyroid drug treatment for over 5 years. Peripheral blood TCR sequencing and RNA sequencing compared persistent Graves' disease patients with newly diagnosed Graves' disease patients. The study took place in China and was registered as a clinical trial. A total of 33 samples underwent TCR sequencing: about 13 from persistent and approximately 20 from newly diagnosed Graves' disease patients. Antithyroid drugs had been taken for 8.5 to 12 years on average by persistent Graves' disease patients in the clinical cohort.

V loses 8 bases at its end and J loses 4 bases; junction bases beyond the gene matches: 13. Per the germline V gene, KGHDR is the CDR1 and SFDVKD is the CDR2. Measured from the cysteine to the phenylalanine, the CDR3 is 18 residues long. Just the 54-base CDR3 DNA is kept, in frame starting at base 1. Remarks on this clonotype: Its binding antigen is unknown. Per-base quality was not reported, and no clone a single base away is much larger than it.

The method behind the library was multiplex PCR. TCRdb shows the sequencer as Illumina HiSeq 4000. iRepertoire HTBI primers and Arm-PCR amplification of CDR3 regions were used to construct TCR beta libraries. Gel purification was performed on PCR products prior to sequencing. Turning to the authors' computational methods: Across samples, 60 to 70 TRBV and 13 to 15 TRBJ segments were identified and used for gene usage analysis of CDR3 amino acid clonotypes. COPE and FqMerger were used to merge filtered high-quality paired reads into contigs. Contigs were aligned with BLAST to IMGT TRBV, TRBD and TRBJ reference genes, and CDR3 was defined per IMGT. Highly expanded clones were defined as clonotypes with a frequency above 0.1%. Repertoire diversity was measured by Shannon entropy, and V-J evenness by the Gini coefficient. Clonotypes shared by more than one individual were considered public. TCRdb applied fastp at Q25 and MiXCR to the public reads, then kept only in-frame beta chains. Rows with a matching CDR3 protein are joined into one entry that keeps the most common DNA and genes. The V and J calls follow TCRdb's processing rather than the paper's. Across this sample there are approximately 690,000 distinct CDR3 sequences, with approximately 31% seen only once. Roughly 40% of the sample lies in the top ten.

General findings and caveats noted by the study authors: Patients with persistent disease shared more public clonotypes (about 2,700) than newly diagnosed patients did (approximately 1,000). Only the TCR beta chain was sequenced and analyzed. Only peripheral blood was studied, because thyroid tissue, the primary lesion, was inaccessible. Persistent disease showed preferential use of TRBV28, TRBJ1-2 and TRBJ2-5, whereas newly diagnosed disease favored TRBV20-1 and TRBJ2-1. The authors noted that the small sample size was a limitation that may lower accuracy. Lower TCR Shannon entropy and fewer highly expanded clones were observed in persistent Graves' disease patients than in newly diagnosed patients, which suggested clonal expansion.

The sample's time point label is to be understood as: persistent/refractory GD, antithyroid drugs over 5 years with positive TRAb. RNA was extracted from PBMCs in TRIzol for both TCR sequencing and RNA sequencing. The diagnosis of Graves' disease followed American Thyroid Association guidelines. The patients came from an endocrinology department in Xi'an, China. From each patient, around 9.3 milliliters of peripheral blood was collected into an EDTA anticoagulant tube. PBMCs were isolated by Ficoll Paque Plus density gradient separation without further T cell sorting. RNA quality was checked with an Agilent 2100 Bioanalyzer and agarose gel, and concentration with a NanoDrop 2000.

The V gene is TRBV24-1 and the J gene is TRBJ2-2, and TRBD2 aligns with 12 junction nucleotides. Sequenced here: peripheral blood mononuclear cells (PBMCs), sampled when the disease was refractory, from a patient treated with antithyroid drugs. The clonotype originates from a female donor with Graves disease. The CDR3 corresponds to CATTGPLAGGPATGELFF. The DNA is TGTGCCACCACTGGACCCCTAGCGGGAGGGCCGGCCACCGGGGAGCTGTTTTTT.